Presented here are 2 T cell receptor beta chains from one specimen sequenced in a study of blood T cell repertoires in COVID-19. Clones were sequenced by immunoSEQ multiplex PCR, and TCRdb holds only the in-frame ones, with some missing. The sample lists some 150,000 clones, roughly 90% occurring once. Sequencing was carried out using PBMCs or T cells enriched from blood (not recorded which). These receptors originate from a woman aged 25 to 39 with acute COVID-19.

This clone was found a few times. The V gene is TRBV9, the J gene TRBJ1-3, with D maybe TRBD1 (6 bases). The CDR3 is made up of 15 amino acids. Germline values: CDR1 SGDLS, CDR2 YYNGEE. The germline V and J ends were trimmed by 0 bases and 7 bases, with 14 bases remaining between them. CDR3 sequence: CASSVVPDRWNTIYF. CDR3 in DNA: TGTGCCAGCAGCGTAGTTCCCGACAGGTGGAACACCATATATTTT.

This clone was seen just once. The rearrangement links TRBV6-2 or TRBV6-3 to TRBJ2-5; TRBD2 aligns across 9 bases. J was trimmed by 1 base and V by 2 bases; bases with no gene match: 2. Germline values: CDR1 MNHEY, CDR2 SVGEGT. The CDR3 has 15 residues. The CDR3 loop reads CASSYPREGQETQYF. The CDR3, as DNA: TGTGCCAGCAGTTACCCGCGGGAGGGCCAAGAGACCCAGTACTTC.